The present T cell receptor beta chain was sequenced within a study of blood T cell dynamics during melanoma immunotherapy. The overall study: First-line therapy was either pembrolizumab or nivolumab with ipilimumab for metastatic melanoma.

The time point: week 3, after first cycle of checkpoint inhibitor. Blood was drawn before treatment and at week 3 after checkpoint blockade. Patients with prior systemic cancer treatment, concomitant immunosuppressants, or other active malignancies were excluded. There are 13 residues in the CDR3. V was pared by 9 bases and J by 3 bases, with 12 bases between. Per the germline V gene, CDR1 is LNHDA and CDR2 is SQIVND (reference sequence). Libraries were prepared by immunoSEQ multiplex PCR; TCRdb keeps only in-frame clonotypes and omits some of them. The sample comprises 13,000 to 15,000 clones, roughly 85% of which are singletons, and around 8% rests with the top ten.

The material sequenced was blood, taken from a patient treated with checkpoint blockade. This receptor was taken from a human donor with melanoma. The chain couples TRBV19 to TRBJ2-1; D possibly corresponds to TRBD1 (6 bases). As DNA, the CDR3 is TGTGCCAGCAGCAGGGGTAACTACAATGAGCAGTTCTTC. Translated, it gives CASSRGNYNEQFF.